The 2 T cell receptor beta chains presented below share a single source sample, sequenced in a study of blood T cell repertoires in COVID-19 (TCRdb year 2020). The library was built by means of the immunoSEQ multiplex PCR assay. TCRdb holds this immuneACCESS table with in-frame rearrangements only. Some clones are missing; in checked studies, unresolved V genes explain under half, and the rest has no known cause. Within this sample are around 180,000 clones, with 80% to 90% of them counted one time only. The top ten clones comprise over 2.5% of the sample. Material for sequencing was peripheral blood. Receptors were obtained from a man aged 60 to 75 with acute or convalescent COVID-19.

The V call is TRBV5-1, the J call TRBJ2-3, with 8 bases lining up with TRBD2. Trimming removed 0 bases from V and 5 bases from J; junction bases left unmatched: 5. CDR3 length equals 15 residues. Germline V gives CDR1 SGHRS, CDR2 YFSETQ. CDR3 protein: CASSLVGGRQDTQYF. CDR3 bases: TGCGCCAGCAGCTTGGTGGGCGGGAGGCAAGATACGCAGTATTTT.

The rearrangement links TRBV14 to TRBJ2-7; perhaps TRBD2 as D (5 bases). CDR3 length equals 13 residues. The V end was cut by 0 bases, the J end by 6 bases, with 9 bases between. Germline V lookup: CDR1 SGHDN, CDR2 FVKESK. The CDR3 DNA reads TGTGCCAGCAGCCAAGACATCGGAGGCGAGCAGTACTTC. Translation: CASSQDIGGEQYF.